The clone carrying this TCR beta chain was seen a single time. Its antigen is as yet unknown. Naive CD8 cells, CD45RO-negative and positively selected for CCR7, excluded terminally differentiated effector memory CD45RA+ cells. There were no recent acute infections or vaccinations among the donors, who were healthy HIV-negative adults. This entry is derived from a study of shared clonotypes between healthy human individuals. About the research overall: For every donor, three CD4 naive, three CD4 memory, two CD8 naive and one CD8 memory plates were used. Overall study findings and caveats: Few donors restricted represented genetic and exposure-history diversity. Shared clonotypes across all four donors exceeded non-shared ones in generation probability.

CDR1 and CDR2 (germline): MNHEY, SMNVEV (reference sequence). The CDR3 covers 16 residues. Trimming at V came to 2 bases and at J to 2 bases, leaving 6 bases not matched to a gene. Measured with immunoSEQ multiplex PCR; TCRdb has only the in-frame clones, and not every one. The sample contains more than 550,000 clones, approximately 90% of which appear only once. The clonotype comes from a man aged 25-45 years in good health. The sample comprised naive CD8+ T cells sorted from blood. The chain couples TRBV27 to TRBJ1-5; 7 bases are shared with TRBD1. CDR3 in amino acids: CASSLRAGGGNQPQHF. In DNA form, the CDR3 reads TGTGCCAGCAGTTTAAGGGCAGGGGGAGGCAATCAGCCCCAGCATTTT.